The 20 T cell receptor beta chains below all came from one sample that was sequenced in a study of CD8 T cells in ankylosing spondylitis. Each CDR3 protein gets one entry after TCRdb re-called the 5' RACE reads with MiXCR. Of around 280,000 distinct CDR3 sequences in the sample, 20% were seen once. What was sequenced was blood, either unsorted or a sorted T cell fraction (not recorded which). All receptors derive from a male donor with ankylosing spondylitis or in good health (not recorded which).

A few counts support this clonotype. V and J are TRBV13 and TRBJ1-2, with 7 nucleotides matching TRBD1. Per germline, CDR1 PRHDT and CDR2 FYEKMQ (reference sequence). The CDR3 is 15 amino acids. J was trimmed by 3 bases and V by 0 bases; bases with no gene match: 4. The chain's CDR3 is CASSLGGQGDYGYTF. The CDR3 DNA sequence: TGTGCCAGCAGCTTAGGGGGGCAGGGGGACTATGGCTACACCTTC.

The sample holds a few counts of this clonotype. CDR3 DNA sequence: TGCGCCAGCAGCTCGGGACTAGCGGGACCAGATACGCAGTATTTT. This gives the protein CASSSGLAGPDTQYF. The chain joins TRBV5-1 to TRBJ2-3; 13 positions agree with TRBD2. This CDR3 contains 15 residues. From germline, CDR1 is SGHRS and CDR2 YFSETQ. Trimming cost V 3 bases and J 4 bases; bases outside gene matches: 2.

The V call is TRBV18, the J call TRBJ2-3; tentative D call: TRBD1 (5 bases). Germline V gene data show CDR1 as KGHSH and CDR2 as LQKENI. Trimming took off 4 bases at V and 2 bases at J, with 7 bases between the two ends. The CDR3 sequence is 13 residues long. CDR3 bases: TGTGCCAGCTCACAGGACAACACAGATACGCAGTATTTT. Protein sequence: CASSQDNTDTQYF.

This clonotype has only a few counts. CDR3 nucleotide sequence: TGTGCCAGCAGCACCCCACCCGGTAGTAGGATGATCGGGGAGCTGTTTTTT. Protein product: CASSTPPGSRMIGELFF. V and J are TRBV6-1 and TRBJ2-2; D is ambiguous. V was pared by 6 bases and J by 7 bases, with 24 bases between. The CDR3 spans 17 residues. CDR1 and CDR2 (germline): MNHNS, SASEGT.

This clonotype was seen many times. The V call is TRBV7-3, the J call TRBJ1-5; D call uncertain. This CDR3 comprises 15 residues. The ends were cut back, 1 base at V and 1 base at J, with 8 bases in the middle. Per germline, CDR1 SGHTA and CDR2 FQGTGA. Here the CDR3 DNA reads TGTGCCAGCAGCTTAAAGTCCCTGAGCAATCAGCCCCAGCATTTT. Protein sequence: CASSLKSLSNQPQHF.

The chain employs TRBV7-9 and TRBJ2-5; either TRBD1 or TRBD2 may fit D (5 bases each). The V end was cut by 1 base, the J end by 10 bases, with 19 bases between. Looked up from germline, CDR1 is SEHNR and CDR2 is FQNEAQ (reference sequence). CDR3 length: 15 amino acids. The CDR3 DNA reads TGTGCCAGCAGCTTAGGGTCGGGACCGCAAGGAGTCCAGTACTTC. This encodes CASSLGSGPQGVQYF. Together with reference TRBV7-9 and TRBJ2-5, the CDR3 gives the full variable domain: DTGVSQNPRHKITKRGQNVTFRCDPISEHNRLYWYRQTLGQGPEFLTYFQNEAQLEKSRLLSDRFSAERPKGSFSTLEIQRTEQGDSAMYLCASSLGSGPQGVQYFGPGTRLLVL.

The chain combines TRBV6-2 or TRBV6-3 with TRBJ2-7; 11 nucleotides line up with TRBD1. This CDR3 spans 12 amino acids. CDR1 and CDR2 (germline): MNHEY, SVGEGT. This CDR3 reads CASRRTGGAPNV. In nucleotides, the CDR3 is TGTGCCAGCAGACGGACAGGGGGCGCCCCCAACGTC.

This clonotype has ten or more counts. J is TRBJ1-5 and V is TRBV12-3 or TRBV12-4; 9 bases map to TRBD1. V lost 3 bases, J lost 5 bases, and 8 bases stayed unmatched. The CDR3 is 16 residues long. The CDR3 region is CASSFRDREGDQPQHF. The DNA of the CDR3 is TGTGCCAGCAGTTTCCGGGACAGGGAAGGGGATCAGCCCCAGCATTTT.

The V and J genes are TRBV3-1 and TRBJ1-2; D unclear. V lost 1 base and J lost 3, with 12 bases in between. The CDR3 has 15 residues. Germline CDR1 reads LGHDT; CDR2 reads YNNKEL (reference sequence). The DNA of the CDR3 is TGTGCCAGCAGCCAAGTTCTACGGACCGACTATGGCTACACCTTC. Translation gives CASSQVLRTDYGYTF. The full variable domain, completed using reference TRBV3-1 and TRBJ1-2, is DTAVSQTPKYLVTQMGNDKSIKCEQNLGHDTMYWYKQDSKKFLKIMFSYNNKELIINETVPNRFSPKSPDKAHLNLHINSLELGDSAVYFCASSQVLRTDYGYTFGSGTRLTVV.

This clonotype was picked up a small number of times. CDR3: CASSVGAETGTDTQYF. In DNA form, the CDR3 reads TGTGCCAGCAGCGTAGGGGCTGAAACCGGCACAGATACGCAGTATTTT. The V and J genes are TRBV9 and TRBJ2-3; D unresolved. Germline values: CDR1 SGDLS, CDR2 YYNGEE. The CDR3 is made up of 16 amino acids. V was clipped by 0 bases and J by 1 base, with 12 bases between them.

In its sample, this clonotype was seen a few times. The V call is TRBV12-3 or TRBV12-4, the J call TRBJ1-1; D not resolved. The CDR3 runs 14 residues. Trimming took off 2 bases at V and 0 bases at J, with 7 bases between the two ends. The CDR3 protein is CASSLIGVNTEAFF. CDR3 nucleotides: TGTGCCAGCAGTTTAATCGGGGTGAACACTGAAGCTTTCTTT.

This clonotype was seen at least ten times. The chain uses TRBV20-1 and TRBJ2-2; 7 bases line up with TRBD2. The V and J ends lost 6 bases and 4 bases, in that order; junction bases with no gene match: 8. Germline CDR1 and CDR2: DFQATT and SNEGSKA (reference sequence). This CDR3 has 14 residues. CDR3 protein: CSAPGRGTTGELFF. The CDR3 coding sequence is TGCAGTGCCCCAGGGAGGGGAACCACCGGGGAGCTGTTTTTT.

The chain employs TRBV3-1 and TRBJ2-3; no definite D call. V lost 5 bases, J lost 2 bases, and 14 bases lay in between. Germline V gene sequence: CDR1 LGHDT, CDR2 YNNKEL (reference sequence). The CDR3 sequence is 15 residues long. The CDR3 protein is CASSTSHRLTDTQYF. As DNA, the CDR3 is TGTGCCAGCAGCACCTCACACCGCCTCACAGATACGCAGTATTTT.

Here the CDR3 DNA reads TGTGCCTGGAGTGTAAAGGGGCTTGTCACCGGGGAGCTGTTTTTT. Translated: CAWSVKGLVTGELFF. The chain employs TRBV30 and TRBJ2-2, with TRBD1 as a possible D gene (5 bases). CDR1 and CDR2 from the germline V gene are GTSNPN and SVGIG (reference sequence). The CDR3 consists of 15 residues. Trimming took off 0 bases at V and 4 bases at J, with 12 bases between the two ends.

J is TRBJ2-7 and V is TRBV5-1; D uncertain. CDR3 length equals 13 residues. Between the trimmed V and J ends, which lost 0 bases and 3 bases, there was a span of 7 bases. The germline CDR1 and CDR2 sequences are SGHRS and YFSETQ. CDR3 in amino acids: CASSLDLNYEQYV. Written as DNA, the CDR3 is TGCGCCAGCAGCTTGGACCTAAACTACGAGCAGTACGTC.

V gene TRBV3-1 combines with J gene TRBJ2-2, with D unclear. Trimming stripped 0 bases from V and 4 bases from J, with 6 bases between. The CDR3 is 14 amino acids. Germline assignment: CDR1 LGHDT and CDR2 YNNKEL (reference sequence). The CDR3 loop reads CASSQDYFTGELFF. The DNA of the CDR3 is TGTGCCAGCAGCCAAGACTACTTCACCGGGGAGCTGTTTTTT.

This clonotype was seen many times. The chain joins TRBV20-1 to TRBJ1-1, with D hard to call. The CDR3 sequence is 12 residues long. Germline loops: CDR1 DFQATT, CDR2 SNEGSKA (reference sequence). Trimming took 1 base from V and 7 from J, leaving 10 bases between them. In DNA form, the CDR3 reads TGCAGTGCTAGAGGGTCGGGTAATGAAGCTTTCTTT. Amino acids: CSARGSGNEAFF.

J is TRBJ2-2 and V is TRBV5-1; 7 bases agree with TRBD1. The J segment lost 6 bases and the V segment lost 4 bases, leaving 9 bases of the junction unmatched. Germline CDR1 SGHRS, CDR2 YFSETQ. The CDR3 runs 15 residues. This CDR3 reads CASSVTGFGSGELFF. CDR3 DNA sequence: TGCGCCAGCAGCGTGACAGGGTTCGGGTCCGGGGAGCTGTTTTTT.

This clonotype was detected many times. The V gene is TRBV9, the J gene TRBJ2-3; TRBD2 matches at 11 bases. The CDR3 length is 17 residues. Germline V gene lookup returns CDR1 SGDLS and CDR2 YYNGEE. V was pared by 3 bases and J by 0 bases, with 6 bases of the junction left unmatched. Written as DNA, the CDR3 is TGTGCCAGCAGCGCTAGCGGGAGGCTTCCTAGCACAGATACGCAGTATTTT. This encodes CASSASGRLPSTDTQYF.

This clonotype has just one count. The chain carries TRBV20-1 and TRBJ1-1; 9 bases are a match to TRBD1. Germline CDR1 reads DFQATT; CDR2 reads SNEGSKA (reference sequence). Germline trimming cut 0 bases from V and 6 bases from J; bases unmatched to any gene: 8. CDR3 length equals 15 residues. DNA of the CDR3: TGCAGTGCTAGAGACAGACAACAGGGGGCGGCTGAAGCTTTCTTT. This sequence encodes CSARDRQQGAAEAFF.